The sequence of this TCR beta chain was determined in a study of shared clonotypes between healthy human individuals. Broader study findings: Generation probabilities of non-shared clonotypes were lower (relative to those shared by all four donors).

Running of the assay took place at deep level. Clones were sequenced by immunoSEQ multiplex PCR, and TCRdb holds only the in-frame ones, with some missing. The data hold about 2.4 million clones, with more than 85% observed a single time. As for this clone: Its antigen is not known. Other DNA sequences within the sample encode an identical CDR3.

The CDR3 is made up of 14 amino acids. Trimming took 2 bases from V and 4 from J; bases not matched to a gene: 2. Per the germline V gene, CDR1 is SSHAT and CDR2 is FNYEAQ (reference sequence). V and J are TRBV7-7 and TRBJ2-7; 10 nucleotides agree with TRBD1. Sequenced input: naive CD4+ T cells from PBMCs. Subset reported: CD45RA+ positively selected. This receptor was taken from a man between 18 and 35 years old in good health. Some clones in this sample may be carry-over from other donors' samples. CDR3 sequence reads: CASSLRDRGYEQYF. The CDR3 DNA reads as TGTGCCAGCAGCTTAAGGGACAGGGGTTACGAGCAGTACTTC.